This passage covers 31 T cell receptor beta chains from one sample sequenced in a study of neurological immune-mediated disorders. TCRdb reprocessed the 5' RACE reads with MiXCR, giving one entry per CDR3 protein. The sample lists about 16,000 distinct CDR3 sequences; less than 25% were seen once. The specimen sequenced was PBMCs. These receptor sequences come from a man aged 50 or older in good health.

This clonotype was seen repeatedly, ten times or more. This rearrangement joins TRBV7-9 to TRBJ2-5; 11 bases fit TRBD2. Per the germline V gene, CDR1 is SEHNR and CDR2 is FQNEAQ (reference sequence). The junction had 6 bases not matched to a gene; V was cut back by 5 bases and J by 4 bases. The CDR3 has 15 residues. The CDR3 here is CASSMGTSGGETQYF. DNA for the CDR3: TGTGCCAGCAGCATGGGGACTAGCGGAGGAGAGACCCAGTACTTC.

This clonotype has a count of ten or more. This chain links TRBV20-1 with TRBJ2-6; TRBD1 matches 8 bases. This CDR3 is built from 22 residues. Germline V gene lookup returns CDR1 DFQATT and CDR2 SNEGSKA (reference sequence). Trimming took 0 bases from V and 0 from J; bases not matched to a gene: 19. The CDR3 protein is CSARDLFPGPGQAPSGANVLTF. The CDR3 DNA is TGCAGTGCTAGAGATTTATTTCCGGGCCCGGGACAGGCGCCCTCTGGGGCCAACGTCCTGACTTTC.

By its share, this clonotype is medium-sized. The limits of the CDR3 on the DNA are not certain, so only TCRdb's listed CDR3 is given. This sequence joins TRBV12-3 or TRBV12-4 and TRBJ1-2. The CDR3 sequence runs 12 residues, both termini included. The CDR3 sequence: CASSFADGSLTF.

The sample holds many counts of this clonotype. This chain links TRBV6-6 with TRBJ2-3, with 8 bases lining up with TRBD1. In germline, CDR1 is MNHNY, CDR2 SVGAGI (reference sequence). The CDR3 runs to 15 residues. V lost 5 bases and J lost 5; bases outside the gene matches: 9. The CDR3 DNA follows: TGTGCCAGCAGTCAGTCGACAGGGGTTGGAGATACGCAGTATTTT. It specifies CASSQSTGVGDTQYF.

This clonotype was seen repeatedly, ten times or more. The chain combines TRBV6-6 with TRBJ1-6; D remains ambiguous. Germline V CDR1 and CDR2: MNHNY, SVGAGI (reference sequence). V was trimmed by 3 bases and J by 7 bases, leaving 13 bases between them. The CDR3 length is 15 residues. DNA of the CDR3: TGTGCCAGCAGTTATCGTACCCCGGGGAATTCACCCCTCCACTTT. Residues: CASSYRTPGNSPLHF.

This clonotype was seen many times. The V and J genes are TRBV20-1 and TRBJ2-7; no reliable D call. The V and J ends lost 6 bases and 5 bases respectively, with 20 bases between them. The germline gives CDR1 DFQATT, CDR2 SNEGSKA (reference sequence). The CDR3 length is 14 residues. The CDR3 nucleotides read TGCAGTGCCGCAACCGTCGGACCGTCCGACGAGCAGTACTTC. Encoded protein: CSAATVGPSDEQYF.

This clonotype has ten or more counts. V and J are TRBV5-6 and TRBJ1-1; D is uncertain. CDR3 length: 13 residues. CDR1 is SGHDT and CDR2 is YYEEEE in the germline V gene. Trimming stripped 0 bases from V and 11 bases from J, with 14 bases between. Written as DNA, the CDR3 is TGTGCCAGCAGCTTGGGGGCGATACGAAAGGCTTTCTTT. It translates to CASSLGAIRKAFF.

This clonotype was counted ten times or more. The V call is TRBV5-1, the J call TRBJ2-7; 7 bases agree with TRBD1. This CDR3 is built from 15 residues. V lost 2 bases and J lost 2; bases outside the gene matches: 7. Per the germline V gene, CDR1 is SGHRS and CDR2 is YFSETQ. The CDR3 loop is CASSFTTGHAYEQYF. The CDR3 bases are TGCGCCAGCAGCTTTACGACAGGGCACGCCTACGAGCAGTACTTC.

The rearrangement uses TRBV20-1 and TRBJ2-1, with D perhaps matching TRBD1 or TRBD2 (5 bases each). The CDR3 length is 16 residues. V lost 1 base and J lost 0, with 13 bases in between. Germline CDR1 reads DFQATT; CDR2 reads SNEGSKA (reference sequence). The DNA for the CDR3 is TGCAGTGCTAGAGGAGGGGCGGGCAGCTCCTACAATGAGCAGTTCTTC. The encoded protein is CSARGGAGSSYNEQFF.

The gene calls are TRBV9 and TRBJ2-5; the D gene could be TRBD1 or TRBD2 (6 bases each). Trimming removed 4 bases at V and 6 bases at J, with 16 bases between. This CDR3 spans 14 amino acids. Germline assignment: CDR1 SGDLS and CDR2 YYNGEE. This CDR3 reads CASSYRARGKTQYF. CDR3 DNA: TGTGCCAGCAGCTACAGGGCTCGGGGGAAGACCCAGTACTTC.

The J gene is TRBJ2-7, the V gene TRBV29-1; D call uncertain. This CDR3 is 12 amino acids long. Germline lookup yields CDR1 SQVTM and CDR2 ANQGSEA. V lost 4 bases, J lost 5 bases, and 12 bases lay in between. The CDR3 nucleotides read TGCAGCGTTGTCACCGGGCTCCACGAGCAGTACTTC. This sequence encodes CSVVTGLHEQYF.

This clonotype came up many times. The chain has TRBV5-1 and TRBJ2-7, with a possible D match to TRBD1 (6 bases). Between the trimmed V and J ends, which lost 0 bases and 3 bases, there was a span of 7 bases. CDR1 and CDR2 from the germline V gene are SGHRS and YFSETQ. This CDR3 has 13 amino acids. The CDR3: CASSLEDSYEQYF. CDR3 nucleotide sequence: TGCGCCAGCAGCTTGGAGGACAGCTACGAGCAGTACTTC.

This clonotype has a count of ten or more. The chain links TRBV20-1 to TRBJ1-1; a possible D gene is TRBD1 (5 bases). Germline lookup yields CDR1 DFQATT and CDR2 SNEGSKA (reference sequence). The length of the CDR3 is 13 residues. The V end lost 6 bases, the J end lost 5 bases, and 16 bases lay between the germline ends. Here the CDR3 reads CSAHAGRVTEAFF. CDR3 nucleotide sequence: TGCAGTGCCCACGCAGGGCGGGTTACTGAAGCTTTCTTT.

This clonotype was seen many times. The rearrangement uses TRBV7-2 and TRBJ2-4, with TRBD1 matching over 9 bases. V dropped 5 bases and J dropped 6; count of bases not matched to a gene: 2. This CDR3 comprises 13 residues. Germline assignment: CDR1 SGHTA and CDR2 FQGNSA. The CDR3 sequence: CASSTGQGNIQYF. DNA of the CDR3: TGTGCCAGCAGCACGGGACAGGGAAACATTCAGTACTTC.

The genes are TRBV11-2 and TRBJ2-5, with a weak D call TRBD2 (5 bases). The CDR3 length is 16 residues. The germline gives CDR1 SGHAT, CDR2 FQNNGV. V was cut by 6 bases and J by 1 base, with 18 bases left in between. CDR3 loop: CASSVGARAGQETQYF. The CDR3, as DNA: TGTGCCAGCAGTGTGGGCGCCCGCGCGGGCCAAGAGACCCAGTACTTC.

This clonotype was detected many times. This chain's CDR3 is CASSETGFNEQFF. The CDR3 coding sequence is TGCGCCAGCAGCGAGACAGGGTTCAATGAGCAGTTCTTC. V is TRBV5-1 and J is TRBJ2-1; 7 bases map to TRBD1. Trimming cost V 4 bases and J 6 bases; bases outside gene matches: 4. The CDR3 extends over 13 amino acids. The germline V gene has CDR1 SGHRS and CDR2 YFSETQ. The complete variable domain, with remaining parts taken from reference TRBV5-1 and TRBJ2-1, reads KAGVTQTPRYLIKTRGQQVTLSCSPISGHRSVSWYQQTPGQGLQFLFEYFSETQRNKGNFPGRFSGRQFSNSRSEMNVSTLELGDSALYLCASSETGFNEQFFGPGTRLTVL.

This clonotype has at least ten counts. The CDR3: CASSIDGRVHQPQHF. The CDR3 DNA follows: TGTGCCAGTAGTATAGATGGGAGGGTTCATCAGCCCCAGCATTTT. The rearrangement uses TRBV19 and TRBJ1-5; D unclear. CDR1 is LNHDA, CDR2 SQIVND, per germline (reference sequence). This CDR3 has 15 residues. V lost 0 bases, J lost 5 bases, and 11 bases lay in between.

The rearrangement uses TRBV7-2 and TRBJ2-2; no clear D gene. The CDR3 is made up of 12 amino acids. Germline V lookup: CDR1 SGHTA, CDR2 FQGNSA. Trimming removed 5 bases at V and 4 bases at J, with 5 bases between. CDR3 nucleotides: TGTGCCAGCAGCCCAGGCACCGGGGAGCTGTTTTTT. This gives the protein CASSPGTGELFF.

The CDR3 is CASSPGTVADTQYF. DNA of the CDR3: TGTGCCAGCAGTCCCGGGACAGTTGCAGATACGCAGTATTTT. The chain couples TRBV6-5 to TRBJ2-3; 7 nucleotides line up with TRBD1. The germline V gene has CDR1 MNHEY and CDR2 SVGAGI. J gave up 4 bases and V 5 bases, and 6 bases lay outside the gene matches. This CDR3 has 14 residues.

V usage is TRBV12-3 or TRBV12-4 and J usage is TRBJ2-2, with TRBD2 as a possible D gene (5 bases). Trimming took 2 bases from V and 3 from J, leaving 10 bases between them. The CDR3 has 15 residues. In DNA form, the CDR3 reads TGTGCCAGCAGTTTAAGGCGGGCAGACACCGGGGAGCTGTTTTTT. Its translation: CASSLRRADTGELFF.

This clonotype counts as medium-sized. The chain uses TRBV20-1 and TRBJ2-5; unclear D gene. CDR3 length: 15 amino acids. V was trimmed by 0 bases and J by 1 base, leaving 12 bases between them. Per germline, CDR1 DFQATT and CDR2 SNEGSKA (reference sequence). The CDR3 protein is CSARDWPVTQETQYF. Here the CDR3 DNA reads TGCAGTGCTAGAGATTGGCCGGTGACCCAAGAGACCCAGTACTTC.

This clonotype was recorded many times. V and J are TRBV12-3 or TRBV12-4 and TRBJ2-5; tentative D call: TRBD2 (5 bases). The V gene lost 6 bases and the J gene lost 10 bases, with 15 bases spanning the gap. The CDR3 is 12 residues long. The CDR3 DNA reads TGTGCCAGCAGCCAAGGAGGATTGGACCAGTACTTC. Translating it yields CASSQGGLDQYF.

By sample share, this clonotype is medium-sized. The chain is built from TRBV6-2 or TRBV6-3 and TRBJ1-4, with D unclear. Germline CDR1 is MNHEY and CDR2 is SVGEGT. This CDR3 region has 15 residues. With 8 bases removed from V and 8 bases from J, the gap between germline ends came to 21 bases. CDR3 amino acids: CASSEGQIGMEKLFF. The DNA of the CDR3 is TGTGCCAGCTCCGAGGGCCAAATCGGTATGGAAAAACTGTTTTTT.

The chain carries TRBV7-9 and TRBJ1-6; D ambiguous. Germline CDR1 is SEHNR and CDR2 is FQNEAQ (reference sequence). The CDR3 consists of 12 residues. Trimming removed 1 base at V and 14 bases at J, with 9 bases between. As DNA, the CDR3 is TGTGCCAGCAGCTTAGGCGAGTCTACCCTCCACTTT. Its translation is CASSLGESTLHF.

This clonotype is categorized as medium-sized. The chain has TRBV5-1 and TRBJ2-5, with D tentatively TRBD1 or TRBD2 (5 bases each). V was clipped by 1 base and J by 1 base, with 14 bases between them. The CDR3 runs to 16 residues. Germline V CDR1 and CDR2: SGHRS, YFSETQ. CDR3 protein: CASSLTGWGFQETQYF. CDR3 nucleotide sequence: TGCGCCAGCAGCTTGACCGGGTGGGGGTTCCAAGAGACCCAGTACTTC. The full variable domain, completed using reference TRBV5-1 and TRBJ2-5, is KAGVTQTPRYLIKTRGQQVTLSCSPISGHRSVSWYQQTPGQGLQFLFEYFSETQRNKGNFPGRFSGRQFSNSRSEMNVSTLELGDSALYLCASSLTGWGFQETQYFGPGTRLLVL.

This clonotype showed up many times. V is TRBV9 and J is TRBJ2-7; 10 nucleotides agree with TRBD2. CDR3 length: 15 residues. With 0 bases clipped from V and 1 base from J, the junction kept 1 base outside the gene matches. From germline, CDR1 is SGDLS and CDR2 YYNGEE. The CDR3 loop is CASSVGTSGSYEQYF. The CDR3 DNA reads as TGTGCCAGCAGCGTAGGGACTAGCGGTTCCTACGAGCAGTACTTC.

This clonotype was seen repeatedly, ten times or more. The CDR3 here is CASSLVKETQYF. For the CDR3, the DNA is TGTGCCAGCAGCCTGGTTAAAGAGACCCAGTACTTC. The chain joins TRBV3-1 to TRBJ2-5, with unresolved D. Per germline, CDR1 LGHDT and CDR2 YNNKEL (reference sequence). Trimming removed 4 bases at V and 3 bases at J, with 6 bases between. The CDR3 runs to 12 residues.

The V call is TRBV28, the J call TRBJ1-5; TRBD1 is a possible D gene (5 bases). Germline loops: CDR1 MDHEN, CDR2 SYDVKM. There are 14 residues in the CDR3. Trimming cost V 8 bases and J 2 bases, with 13 bases left between them. The CDR3 protein is CASLGTMGNQPQHF. The CDR3 coding sequence is TGTGCCAGCCTAGGGACCATGGGCAATCAGCCCCAGCATTTT.

Ten or more counts support this clonotype. The chain carries TRBV20-1 and TRBJ2-7; D gene unclear. Germline V gene lookup returns CDR1 DFQATT and CDR2 SNEGSKA (reference sequence). Between the trimmed V and J ends, which lost 3 bases and 1 base, there was a span of 7 bases. The length of the CDR3 is 12 residues. CDR3 sequence (DNA): TGCAGTGCTAGGAAGGCTTCCTACGAGCAGTACTTC. It translates to CSARKASYEQYF.

This clonotype was detected many times. The gene calls are TRBV20-1 and TRBJ1-1, with D unclear. CDR1 DFQATT and CDR2 SNEGSKA come from the germline V gene (reference sequence). The V end was cut by 4 bases, the J end by 2 bases, with 8 bases between. The CDR3 consists of 12 residues. CDR3 DNA: TGCAGTGCTATGGTCTTAAACACTGAAGCTTTCTTT. Translation gives CSAMVLNTEAFF.

This clonotype was recorded many times. The rearrangement joins TRBV6-1 to TRBJ2-1; 9 bases are shared with TRBD2. The CDR3 extends over 15 amino acids. V shed 2 bases, J shed 6 bases, and the junction held 5 bases outside the gene matches. Germline V lookup: CDR1 MNHNS, CDR2 SASEGT. This CDR3 reads CASSEFAGGLNEQFF. In DNA form, the CDR3 reads TGTGCCAGCAGTGAATTCGCGGGAGGGCTCAATGAGCAGTTCTTC.